Each of the 17 T cell receptor beta chains below was sequenced from the same sample in a study of naive and memory T cell subsets. A UMI-containing oligonucleotide was joined by 3' ligation to the TCR cDNA template. Four PCR rounds used nested alpha and beta constant region primers plus the SP2 primer. TCRdb called the 5' RACE reads again in MiXCR, with one record for every CDR3 protein. The sample has tens of thousands of distinct CDR3 sequences; less than 10% are singletons. Receptors originate from a female donor in good health.

This clonotype was seen repeatedly, ten times or more. The chain joins TRBV3-1 to TRBJ1-2; no firm D call. The CDR3 runs 15 residues. V was trimmed by 0 bases and J by 4 bases, leaving 12 bases between them. Germline CDR1 reads LGHDT; CDR2 reads YNNKEL (reference sequence). The chain's CDR3 is CASSQEAGSPYGYTF. CDR3 nucleotides: TGTGCCAGCAGCCAAGAAGCGGGGAGCCCCTATGGCTACACCTTC.

The chain uses TRBV28 and TRBJ2-3, with D possibly TRBD2 on 5 matching bases. The CDR3 runs to 12 residues. Trimming left V 5 bases short and J 5 bases short, with 8 bases between. Looked up from germline, CDR1 is MDHEN and CDR2 is SYDVKM. CDR3 bases: TGTGCCAGCAGTACAGAGGGAGATACGCAGTATTTT. This gives the protein CASSTEGDTQYF.

This clonotype was observed a handful of times. This rearrangement joins TRBV10-3 to TRBJ2-1, with D hard to call. Germline V gives CDR1 ENHRY, CDR2 SYGVKD. This CDR3 spans 13 amino acids. Trimming took off 1 base at V and 5 bases at J, with 6 bases between the two ends. Written as DNA, the CDR3 is TGTGCCATCAGTGAGTTGGGAAACAATGAGCAGTTCTTC. It encodes CAISELGNNEQFF.

This clonotype was seen more than once but under ten times. This chain uses TRBV6-6 with TRBJ2-7; 11 bases agree with TRBD2. The CDR3 has 14 amino acids. Germline trimming cut 10 bases from V and 2 bases from J; bases unmatched to any gene: 7. CDR1 is MNHNY and CDR2 is SVGAGI in the germline V gene (reference sequence). The CDR3, as DNA: TGTGCCACAGTTCTAGCGGGAGGTCCCTACGAGCAGTACTTC. Protein sequence: CATVLAGGPYEQYF.

The rearrangement uses TRBV29-1 and TRBJ2-7; 10 nucleotides match TRBD1. The CDR3 contains 13 residues. V lost 7 bases to trimming and J lost 5 bases; unmatched junction nucleotides: 8. Per germline, CDR1 SQVTM and CDR2 ANQGSEA. CDR3 region: CSATGTGANEQYF. DNA of the CDR3: TGCAGCGCCACCGGGACAGGGGCCAACGAGCAGTACTTC.

With regard to this clonotype: A read error may be the cause here, since a much bigger clone is one base away. The V call is TRBV29-1, the J call TRBJ2-1, with D perhaps given as TRBD1 or TRBD2 (5 bases each). The CDR3 has 15 residues. Trimming shortened V by 5 bases and J by 6 bases, and 20 bases separated the two germline ends. Germline loops: CDR1 SQVTM, CDR2 ANQGSEA. DNA for the CDR3: TGCAGCGTTAAGCGGCTAGCAAGTAGGGGCAATGAGCAGTTCTTC. Translation: CSVKRLASRGNEQFF.

The chain recombines TRBV20-1 with TRBJ2-7; TRBD1 agrees at 9 bases. J was trimmed by 2 bases and V by 0 bases; bases with no gene match: 8. The CDR3 runs to 16 residues. CDR1 and CDR2 (germline): DFQATT, SNEGSKA (reference sequence). This CDR3 reads CSARDNFGQGTYEQYF. The CDR3 nucleotides are TGCAGTGCTAGAGATAATTTCGGACAGGGGACCTACGAGCAGTACTTC.

This clonotype was seen a handful of times. The V and J genes are TRBV6-6 and TRBJ2-3, with D tentatively TRBD1 or TRBD2 (6 bases each). Trimming stripped 0 bases from V and 5 bases from J, with 12 bases between. The germline V gene encodes CDR1 MNHNY and CDR2 SVGAGI (reference sequence). The CDR3 totals 15 residues. The chain's CDR3 is CASSYSTGAQDTQYF. CDR3 in DNA: TGTGCCAGCAGTTACTCTACGGGGGCCCAAGATACGCAGTATTTT.

This clonotype came up many times. The chain links TRBV18 to TRBJ1-5, with TRBD1 identical over 9 bases. J was trimmed by 7 bases and V by 6 bases; bases with no gene match: 7. Per the germline V gene, CDR1 is KGHSH and CDR2 is LQKENI. The CDR3 is 14 residues long. In DNA, the CDR3 is TGTGCCAGCTCGGAAACAGGGGGCGGGCAGCCCCAGCATTTT. Translated: CASSETGGGQPQHF. Together with reference TRBV18 and TRBJ1-5, the CDR3 gives the full variable domain: NAGVMQNPRHLVRRRGQEARLRCSPMKGHSHVYWYRQLPEEGLKFMVYLQKENIIDESGMPKERFSAEFPKEGPSILRIQQVVRGDSAAYFCASSETGGGQPQHFGDGTRLSIL.

This clonotype was seen repeatedly, ten times or more. The chain recombines TRBV20-1 with TRBJ1-1, with a weak D call TRBD1 (6 bases). This CDR3 is 12 amino acids long. The V gene's germline CDR1 is DFQATT and CDR2 SNEGSKA (reference sequence). CDR3 amino acids: CSLDSSNTEAFF. In DNA form, the CDR3 reads TGCAGCCTGGACAGCTCGAACACTGAAGCTTTCTTT.

The chain combines TRBV7-3 with TRBJ2-2; D is perhaps TRBD1 or TRBD2 (5 bases each). Germline CDR1 is SGHTA and CDR2 is FQGTGA. The CDR3 has 16 residues. V lost 1 base and J lost 4, with 13 bases in between. CDR3: CASSLRSRGGTGELFF. Here the CDR3 DNA reads TGTGCCAGCAGCTTAAGAAGTCGGGGCGGCACCGGGGAGCTGTTTTTT. Filled out from reference TRBV7-3 and TRBJ2-2, the complete variable domain reads GAGVSQTPSNKVTEKGKYVELRCDPISGHTALYWYRQSLGQGPEFLIYFQGTGAADDSGLPNDRFFAVRPEGSVSTLKIQRTERGDSAVYLCASSLRSRGGTGELFFGEGSRLTVL.

This clonotype has only a few counts. This chain connects TRBV5-5 to TRBJ1-1; 7 bases match TRBD1. In germline, CDR1 is SGHKS, CDR2 YYEKEE (reference sequence). J was trimmed by 8 bases and V by 7 bases; bases with no gene match: 11. This CDR3 region has 13 residues. The CDR3, as DNA: TGTGCCAGCCACAGACAGGGAGGATCAGAAGCTTTCTTT. Its protein product is CASHRQGGSEAFF.

This clonotype has ten or more counts. The CDR3 nucleotides read TGTGCCAGCAGCTTTAGGGGGGACAGGAGCAATCAGCCCCAGCATTTT. Translation gives CASSFRGDRSNQPQHF. The gene calls are TRBV7-8 and TRBJ1-5; 8 bases align to TRBD1. Germline CDR1 and CDR2: SGHVS and FQNEAQ. The CDR3 is made up of 16 amino acids. Trimming cost V 3 bases and J 1 base; bases outside gene matches: 5.

This clonotype was recorded a few times. This chain connects TRBV5-1 to TRBJ2-5; 7 bases are a match to TRBD1. J was trimmed by 2 bases and V by 2 bases; bases with no gene match: 3. This CDR3 comprises 14 residues. Germline CDR1 reads SGHRS; CDR2 reads YFSETQ. CDR3 nucleotides: TGCGCCAGCAGCTTAGGGACAGCTCAAGAGACCCAGTACTTC. Its protein is CASSLGTAQETQYF.

This clonotype was found a few times. V usage is TRBV20-1 and J usage is TRBJ2-7, with 13 bases fitting TRBD2. The CDR3 has 14 amino acids. Germline V gene sequence: CDR1 DFQATT, CDR2 SNEGSKA (reference sequence). J lost 4 bases, V lost 6 bases, and 6 bases had no gene match. The chain's CDR3 is CSAVGLAGKYEQYF. CDR3 nucleotide sequence: TGCAGTGCCGTGGGACTAGCGGGAAAATACGAGCAGTACTTC.

The V call is TRBV4-2, the J call TRBJ2-1, with 10 positions matching TRBD1. CDR1 is LGHNA, CDR2 YNFKEQ, per germline. The CDR3 contains 16 residues. V shed 4 bases and J 4 bases; nucleotides not matched to a gene: 7. The CDR3 region has the DNA TGTGCCAGCAGCCGCCAGGACAGGGGGTCATACAATGAGCAGTTCTTC. This encodes CASSRQDRGSYNEQFF.

This clonotype was recorded a few times. This sequence joins TRBV4-1 and TRBJ2-3, with 9 bases fitting TRBD1. Germline CDR1 MGHRA, CDR2 YSYEKL. V trimming: 2 bases; J trimming: 6 bases; junction bases outside the gene matches: 9. CDR3 size: 16 residues. The CDR3 sequence: CASSQPPRDRADTQYF. The CDR3 DNA follows: TGCGCCAGCAGCCAACCACCCAGGGACAGGGCGGATACGCAGTATTTT.